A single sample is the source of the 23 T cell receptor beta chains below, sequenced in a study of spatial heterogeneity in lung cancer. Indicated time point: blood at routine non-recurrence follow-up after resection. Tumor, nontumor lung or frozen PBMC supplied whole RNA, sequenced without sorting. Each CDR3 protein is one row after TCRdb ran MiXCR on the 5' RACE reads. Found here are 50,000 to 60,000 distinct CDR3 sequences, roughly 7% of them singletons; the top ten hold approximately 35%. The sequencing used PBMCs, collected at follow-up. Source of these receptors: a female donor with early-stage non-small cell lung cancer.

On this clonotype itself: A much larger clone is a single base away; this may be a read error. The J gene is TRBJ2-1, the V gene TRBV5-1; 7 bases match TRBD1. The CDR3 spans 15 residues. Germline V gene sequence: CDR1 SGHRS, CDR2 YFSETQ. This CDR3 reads CPSSLTGTDYNEQFF. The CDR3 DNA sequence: TGCCCCAGCAGCTTAACCGGGACAGACTACAATGAGCAGTTCTTC.

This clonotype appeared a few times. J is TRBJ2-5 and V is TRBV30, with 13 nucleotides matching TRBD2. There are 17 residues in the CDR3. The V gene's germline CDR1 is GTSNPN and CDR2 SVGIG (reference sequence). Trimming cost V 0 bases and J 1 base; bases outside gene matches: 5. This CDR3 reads CAWSVLGLAGVQETQYF. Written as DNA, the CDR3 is TGTGCCTGGAGTGTACTAGGACTAGCGGGGGTCCAAGAGACCCAGTACTTC.

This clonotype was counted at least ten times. Written as DNA, the CDR3 is TGTGCCAGCAGCTTACCCCGCAGGGCCCGGGGCCTTACCGGGGAGCTGTTTTTT. Translation gives CASSLPRRARGLTGELFF. This chain connects TRBV7-8 to TRBJ2-2; either TRBD1 or TRBD2 may supply D (5 bases each). Trimming took off 2 bases at V and 5 bases at J, with 21 bases between the two ends. The germline CDR1 and CDR2 sequences are SGHVS and FQNEAQ. The CDR3 contains 18 residues.

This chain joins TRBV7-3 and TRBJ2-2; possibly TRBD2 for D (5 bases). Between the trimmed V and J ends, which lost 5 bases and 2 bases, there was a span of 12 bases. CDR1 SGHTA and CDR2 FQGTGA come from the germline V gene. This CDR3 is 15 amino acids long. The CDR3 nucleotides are TGTGCCAGCAGCGCCCGGACGGGAAACACCGGGGAGCTGTTTTTT. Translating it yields CASSARTGNTGELFF.

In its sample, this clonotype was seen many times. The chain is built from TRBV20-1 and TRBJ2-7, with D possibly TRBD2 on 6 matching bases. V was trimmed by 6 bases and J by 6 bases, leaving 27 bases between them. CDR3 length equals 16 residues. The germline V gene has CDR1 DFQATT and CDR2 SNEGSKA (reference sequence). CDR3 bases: TGCAGTGCCCCTCAGCTCGGGGGATCAAAGGGTCCCGAGCAGTACTTC. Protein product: CSAPQLGGSKGPEQYF.

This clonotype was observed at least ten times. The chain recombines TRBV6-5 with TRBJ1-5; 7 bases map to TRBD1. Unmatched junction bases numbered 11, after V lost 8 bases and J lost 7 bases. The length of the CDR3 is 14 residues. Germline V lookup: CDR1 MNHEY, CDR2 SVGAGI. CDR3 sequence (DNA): TGTGCCAGCCAAAAGGGGACAGTGGGACAGCCCCAGCATTTT. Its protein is CASQKGTVGQPQHF.

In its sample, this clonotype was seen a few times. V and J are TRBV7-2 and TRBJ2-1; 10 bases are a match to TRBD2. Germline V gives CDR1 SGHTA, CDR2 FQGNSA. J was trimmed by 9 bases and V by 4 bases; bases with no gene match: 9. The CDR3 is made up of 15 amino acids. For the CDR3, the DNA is TGTGCCAGCAGCTCCGGGAGCGGGGGGGTAGGTGAGCAGTTCTTC. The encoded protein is CASSSGSGGVGEQFF.

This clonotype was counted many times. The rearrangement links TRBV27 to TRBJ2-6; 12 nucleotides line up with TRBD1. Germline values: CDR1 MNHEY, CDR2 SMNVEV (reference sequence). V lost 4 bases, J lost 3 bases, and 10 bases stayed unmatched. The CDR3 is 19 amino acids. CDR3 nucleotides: TGTGCCAGCAGTTCCCCCCCGGGACAGGGGGCGAGTGGGGCCAACGTCCTGACTTTC. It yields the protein CASSSPPGQGASGANVLTF. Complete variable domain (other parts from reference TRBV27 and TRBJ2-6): EAQVTQNPRYLITVTGKKLTVTCSQNMNHEYMSWYRQDPGLGLRQIYYSMNVEVTDKGDVPEGYKVSRKEKRNFPLILESPSPNQTSLYFCASSSPPGQGASGANVLTFGAGSRLTVL.

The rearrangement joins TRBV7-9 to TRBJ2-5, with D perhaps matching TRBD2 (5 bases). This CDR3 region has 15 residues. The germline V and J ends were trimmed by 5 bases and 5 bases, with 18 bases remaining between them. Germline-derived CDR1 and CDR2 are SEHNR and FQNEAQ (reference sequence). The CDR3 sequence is CASSLRGLVGETQYF. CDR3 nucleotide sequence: TGTGCCAGCAGCCTCCGAGGGCTAGTCGGTGAGACCCAGTACTTC.

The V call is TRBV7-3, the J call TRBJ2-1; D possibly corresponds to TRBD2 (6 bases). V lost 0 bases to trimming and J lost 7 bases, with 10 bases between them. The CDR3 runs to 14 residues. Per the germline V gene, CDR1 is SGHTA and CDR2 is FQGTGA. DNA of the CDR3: TGTGCCAGCAGCTTAACGTCCGCGGGGAATGAGCAGTTCTTC. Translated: CASSLTSAGNEQFF. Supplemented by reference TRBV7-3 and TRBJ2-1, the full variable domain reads GAGVSQTPSNKVTEKGKYVELRCDPISGHTALYWYRQSLGQGPEFLIYFQGTGAADDSGLPNDRFFAVRPEGSVSTLKIQRTERGDSAVYLCASSLTSAGNEQFFGPGTRLTVL.

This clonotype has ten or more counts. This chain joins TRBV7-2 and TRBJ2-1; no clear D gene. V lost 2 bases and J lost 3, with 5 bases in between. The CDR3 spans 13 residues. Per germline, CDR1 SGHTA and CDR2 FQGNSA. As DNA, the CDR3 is TGTGCCAGCAGCTTAACACTCTACAATGAGCAGTTCTTC. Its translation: CASSLTLYNEQFF.

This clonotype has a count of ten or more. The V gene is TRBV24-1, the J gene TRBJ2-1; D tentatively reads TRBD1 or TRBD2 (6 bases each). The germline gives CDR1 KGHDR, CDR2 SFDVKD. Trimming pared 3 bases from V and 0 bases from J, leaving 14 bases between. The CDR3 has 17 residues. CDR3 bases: TGTGCCACCAGTGATGGGCCGGGGGCTTCCTCCTACAATGAGCAGTTCTTC. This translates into CATSDGPGASSYNEQFF.

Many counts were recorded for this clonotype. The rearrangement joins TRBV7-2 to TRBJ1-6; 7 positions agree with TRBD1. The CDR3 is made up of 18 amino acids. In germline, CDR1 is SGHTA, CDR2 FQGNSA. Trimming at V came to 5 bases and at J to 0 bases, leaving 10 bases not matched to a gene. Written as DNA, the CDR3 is TGTGCCAGCAGCCAAAGGGGGCTCTATAGCTCCTATAATTCACCCCTCCACTTT. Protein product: CASSQRGLYSSYNSPLHF.

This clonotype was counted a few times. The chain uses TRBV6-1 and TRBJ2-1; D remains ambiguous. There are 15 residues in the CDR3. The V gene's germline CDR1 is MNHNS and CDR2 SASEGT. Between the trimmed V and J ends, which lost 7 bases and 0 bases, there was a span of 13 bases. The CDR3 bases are TGTGCCAGCACCCCCTGGTTGAGCTCCTACAATGAGCAGTTCTTC. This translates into CASTPWLSSYNEQFF.

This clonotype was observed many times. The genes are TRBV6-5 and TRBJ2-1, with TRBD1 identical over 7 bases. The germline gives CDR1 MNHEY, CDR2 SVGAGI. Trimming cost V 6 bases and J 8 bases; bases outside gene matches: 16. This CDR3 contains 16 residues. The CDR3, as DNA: TGTGCCAGCAGGCCAGCACCGTTATATCAGGGGGATGAGCAGTTCTTC. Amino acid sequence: CASRPAPLYQGDEQFF.

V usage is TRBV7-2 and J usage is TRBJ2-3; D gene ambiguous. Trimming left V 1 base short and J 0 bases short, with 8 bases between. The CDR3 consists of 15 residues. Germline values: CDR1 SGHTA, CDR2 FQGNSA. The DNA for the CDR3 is TGTGCCAGCAGCTTAGTATTGGGGAGCACAGATACGCAGTATTTT. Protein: CASSLVLGSTDTQYF.

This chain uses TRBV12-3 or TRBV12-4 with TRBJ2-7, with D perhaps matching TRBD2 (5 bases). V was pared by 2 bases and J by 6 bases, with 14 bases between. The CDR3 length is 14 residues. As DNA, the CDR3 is TGTGCCAGCAGTTTAAACGGACCGAGCGGCGAGCAGTACTTC. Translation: CASSLNGPSGEQYF.

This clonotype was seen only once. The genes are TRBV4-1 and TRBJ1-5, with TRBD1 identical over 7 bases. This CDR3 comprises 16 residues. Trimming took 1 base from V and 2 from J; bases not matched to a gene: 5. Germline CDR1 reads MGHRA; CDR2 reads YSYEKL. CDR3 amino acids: CASSQGVTGGNQPQHF. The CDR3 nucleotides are TGCGCCAGCAGCCAAGGGGTTACAGGGGGCAATCAGCCCCAGCATTTT.

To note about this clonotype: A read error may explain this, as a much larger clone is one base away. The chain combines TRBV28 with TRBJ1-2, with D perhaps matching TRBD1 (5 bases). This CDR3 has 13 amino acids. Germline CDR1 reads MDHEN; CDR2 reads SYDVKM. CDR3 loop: CVSSLRQPLGYTF. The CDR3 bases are TGTGTCAGCAGTCTCCGACAGCCCCTGGGCTACACCTTC.

The CDR3 is CASTLGSGRTDTQYF. The CDR3 DNA reads as TGTGCCAGCACCCTGGGTAGCGGACGCACAGATACGCAGTATTTT. V usage is TRBV7-9 and J usage is TRBJ2-3; D is perhaps TRBD2 (6 bases). Trimming took 7 bases from V and 1 from J, leaving 15 bases between them. Germline CDR1 reads SEHNR; CDR2 reads FQNEAQ (reference sequence). The CDR3 runs to 15 residues.

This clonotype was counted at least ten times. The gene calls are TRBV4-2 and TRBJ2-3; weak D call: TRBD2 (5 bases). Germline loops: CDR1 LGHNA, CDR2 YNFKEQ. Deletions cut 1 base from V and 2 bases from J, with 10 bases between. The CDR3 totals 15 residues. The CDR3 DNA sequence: TGTGCCAGCAGCCAAGTTAGTGACTACACAGATACGCAGTATTTT. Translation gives CASSQVSDYTDTQYF.

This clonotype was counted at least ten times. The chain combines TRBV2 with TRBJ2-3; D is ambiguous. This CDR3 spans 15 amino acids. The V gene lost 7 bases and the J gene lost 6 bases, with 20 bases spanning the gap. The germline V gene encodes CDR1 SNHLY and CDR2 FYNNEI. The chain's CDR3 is CASKKMDLPSDTQYF. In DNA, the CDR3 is TGTGCCAGCAAAAAGATGGACCTCCCGTCCGATACGCAGTATTTT.

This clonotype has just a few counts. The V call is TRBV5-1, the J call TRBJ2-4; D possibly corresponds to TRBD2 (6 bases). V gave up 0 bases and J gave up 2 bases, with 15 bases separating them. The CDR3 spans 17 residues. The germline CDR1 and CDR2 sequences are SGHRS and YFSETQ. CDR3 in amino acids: CASSLEGGPLTKNIQYF. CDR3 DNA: TGCGCCAGCAGCTTGGAGGGAGGCCCATTAACCAAAAACATTCAGTACTTC.